Listed here are 25 T cell receptor beta chains from one sample, sequenced in a study of technical replicates of blood from a handful of donors. The protocol was immunoSEQ multiplex PCR, while the TCRdb copy is restricted to in-frame clones and leaves out a portion. The sample lists about 56,000 clones; 90% to 95% were seen once. Sample: PBMCs. These receptors all come from a human donor in good health. Some clones in this sample may be carry-over from other donors' samples.

The rearrangement uses TRBV6-6 and TRBJ2-7, with 8 bases matching TRBD2. J gave up 2 bases and V 6 bases, and 9 bases lay outside the gene matches. Germline values: CDR1 MNHNY, CDR2 SVGAGI (reference sequence). CDR3 size: 15 residues. CDR3 sequence reads: CASRDRAGGTYEQYF. In DNA, the CDR3 is TGTGCCAGCAGGGACCGGGCGGGAGGCACCTACGAGCAGTACTTC.

The V call is TRBV18, the J call TRBJ2-7, with D perhaps matching TRBD1 (6 bases). Germline V gene data show CDR1 as KGHSH and CDR2 as LQKENI. Trimming shortened V by 5 bases and J by 4 bases, and 12 bases separated the two germline ends. The CDR3 length is 13 residues. The CDR3: CASSASTGYEQYF. CDR3 DNA: TGTGCCAGCTCAGCGTCTACAGGGTACGAGCAGTACTTC.

This clone appeared a few times. This rearrangement joins TRBV19 to TRBJ2-7, with TRBD1 as a possible D gene (5 bases). V was trimmed by 6 bases and J by 3 bases, leaving 18 bases between them. Germline CDR1 and CDR2: LNHDA and SQIVND (reference sequence). The CDR3 is 15 residues long. The CDR3 spells CASSSQPRAIYEQYF. CDR3 DNA: TGTGCCAGTAGCTCCCAGCCCAGGGCCATCTACGAGCAGTACTTC.

The chain employs TRBV7-8 and TRBJ1-1; tentatively, D is TRBD1 (6 bases). V was shortened by 4 bases and J by 2 bases, with 17 bases between the two germline ends. CDR3 length: 16 amino acids. Germline V gene lookup returns CDR1 SGHVS and CDR2 FQNEAQ. The DNA for the CDR3 is TGTGCCAGCAGCTCAGATAAGGGGGGGTTTAACACTGAAGCTTTCTTT. Translation gives CASSSDKGGFNTEAFF.

This clone was recorded once. The genes are TRBV30 and TRBJ2-7; 11 positions match TRBD1. CDR1 is GTSNPN and CDR2 is SVGIG in the germline V gene (reference sequence). The V and J ends lost 1 base and 2 bases, in that order; junction bases with no gene match: 1. This CDR3 contains 14 residues. CDR3 nucleotide sequence: TGTGCCTGGAGTGGGACAGGGGGCCCCTACGAGCAGTACTTC. Translation gives CAWSGTGGPYEQYF.

The chain combines TRBV25-1 with TRBJ1-2; no firm D call. The CDR3 spans 14 residues. The germline V gene encodes CDR1 MGHDK and CDR2 SYGVNS. The ends were cut back, 4 bases at V and 3 bases at J, with 12 bases in the middle. The CDR3, as DNA: TGTGCCAGCAGTGGAGCCGGGATCCACTATGGCTACACCTTC. Its translation is CASSGAGIHYGYTF.

The rearrangement joins TRBV13 to TRBJ2-3; D remains ambiguous. This CDR3 comprises 13 residues. The germline V gene encodes CDR1 PRHDT and CDR2 FYEKMQ (reference sequence). V lost 2 bases, J lost 6 bases, and 9 bases lay in between. CDR3 loop: CASSLKRLDTQYF. CDR3 coding DNA: TGTGCCAGCAGCTTAAAGCGCCTGGATACGCAGTATTTT.

The gene calls are TRBV5-4 and TRBJ2-1, with D maybe TRBD1 (8 bases). Germline V gene lookup returns CDR1 SGHNT and CDR2 YYREEE (reference sequence). Trimming removed 4 bases at V and 6 bases at J, with 14 bases between. This CDR3 region has 14 residues. This CDR3 reads CASSLQGEGNEQFF. The DNA for the CDR3 is TGTGCCAGCAGCCTACAGGGGGAGGGCAATGAGCAGTTCTTC.

J is TRBJ1-4 and V is TRBV9; 9 bases are a match to TRBD1. Germline V gene data show CDR1 as SGDLS and CDR2 as YYNGEE. The length of the CDR3 is 14 residues. The V segment lost 5 bases and the J segment 8 bases; nucleotides outside the gene matches: 7. The chain's CDR3 is CASSGTGSAEKLFF. DNA for the CDR3: TGTGCCAGCAGTGGGACAGGGAGTGCGGAAAAACTGTTTTTT.

This chain uses TRBV7-9 with TRBJ2-5, with 7 nucleotides matching TRBD1. The CDR3 consists of 13 residues. CDR1 and CDR2 from the germline V gene are SEHNR and FQNEAQ (reference sequence). The V gene end was trimmed by 6 bases and the J gene end by 4 bases; junction bases not matched to a gene: 5. The chain's CDR3 is CASRTGIGETQYF. The CDR3 DNA reads TGTGCCAGCAGGACAGGGATCGGAGAGACCCAGTACTTC.

J is TRBJ2-7 and V is TRBV7-2, with 8 nucleotides matching TRBD1. The CDR3 is 15 residues long. V trimming: 2 bases; J trimming: 2 bases; junction bases outside the gene matches: 5. Germline V gene lookup returns CDR1 SGHTA and CDR2 FQGNSA. CDR3 region: CASSLYLGQAYEQYF. CDR3 nucleotides: TGTGCCAGCAGCTTATATTTGGGACAGGCCTACGAGCAGTACTTC.

The gene calls are TRBV12-2 and TRBJ2-3; TRBD2, the table's D call, lacks a check against the DNA. TRBV12-2 constitutes a pseudogene. This CDR3 contains 16 residues. The CDR3, as DNA: TGTGCAAGTCGCTTAGAACGTCTAGCAGGCACAGATACGCAGTATTTT. Translated, it gives CASRLERLAGTDTQYF.

This sequence joins TRBV29-1 and TRBJ1-1; the match to TRBD1 covers 9 bases. Germline V gene data show CDR1 as SQVTM and CDR2 as ANQGSEA. This CDR3 region has 12 residues. Trimming took 8 bases from V and 4 from J; bases not matched to a gene: 5. The CDR3 DNA is TGCAGCTTCGACAGGGGGGGCACTGAAGCTTTCTTT. It is translated as CSFDRGGTEAFF.

The V and J genes are TRBV5-4 and TRBJ2-3, with 14 bases that match TRBD2. CDR1 and CDR2 from the germline V gene are SGHNT and YYREEE (reference sequence). This CDR3 has 18 amino acids. V dropped 0 bases and J dropped 3; count of bases not matched to a gene: 6. CDR3 sequence (DNA): TGTGCCAGCAGCTTGGAGGGACTAGCGGGGGTAGGGACAGATACGCAGTATTTT. Translated: CASSLEGLAGVGTDTQYF.

The chain joins TRBV4-3 to TRBJ2-7; TRBD2 matches 14 bases. V was pared by 4 bases and J by 3 bases, with 8 bases of the junction left unmatched. The CDR3 is 17 amino acids. CDR1 is LGHNA and CDR2 is YSLEER in the germline V gene. CDR3 region: CASSPGTSGSSVYEQYF. In nucleotides, the CDR3 is TGCGCCAGCAGCCCCGGGACTAGCGGGAGTTCAGTCTACGAGCAGTACTTC.

The chain combines TRBV5-1 with TRBJ1-4; 7 bases match TRBD1. The CDR3 loop spans 16 amino acids. The germline CDR1 and CDR2 sequences are SGHRS and YFSETQ. V was pared by 4 bases and J by 0 bases, with 6 bases of the junction left unmatched. CDR3 in amino acids: CASSDRQGPTNEKLFF. The CDR3 DNA reads as TGCGCCAGCAGCGACCGACAGGGACCAACTAATGAAAAACTGTTTTTT.

The chain joins TRBV6-6 to TRBJ2-3; no clear D gene. CDR3 size: 16 residues. Trimming left V 4 bases short and J 4 bases short, with 18 bases between. Germline values: CDR1 MNHNY, CDR2 SVGAGI (reference sequence). Here the CDR3 reads CASSSSGELAADTQYF. CDR3 coding DNA: TGTGCCAGCAGTTCTAGTGGTGAGCTGGCCGCAGATACGCAGTATTTT.

V usage is TRBV7-2 and J usage is TRBJ2-3, with 11 bases that match TRBD2. Germline V gives CDR1 SGHTA, CDR2 FQGNSA. This CDR3 contains 14 residues. Trimming cost V 7 bases and J 5 bases; bases outside gene matches: 5. The CDR3 region is CASTSGLAGDTQYF. The CDR3, as DNA: TGTGCCAGCACCTCAGGACTAGCGGGAGATACGCAGTATTTT.

This sequence joins TRBV21-1 and TRBJ2-7; the D call TRBD2 from the table was never checked on the DNA. TRBV21-1 is flagged as a pseudogene. The CDR3 runs 13 residues. The CDR3 reads CASSIPPRYEQYF. The CDR3 coding sequence is TGTGCCAGCAGCATCCCTCCTCGCTACGAGCAGTACTTC.

Here the CDR3 DNA reads TGTGCCAGCAGCCAAGGACAAACGAACACCGGGGAGCTGTTTTTT. The encoded protein is CASSQGQTNTGELFF. The genes are TRBV4-2 and TRBJ2-2; D is uncertain. Trimming cost V 1 base and J 0 bases, with 6 bases left between them. Per the germline V gene, CDR1 is LGHNA and CDR2 is YNFKEQ. The CDR3 extends over 15 amino acids.

This CDR3 reads CASRRGQGANEQFF. Written as DNA, the CDR3 is TGTGCCAGCAGAAGGGGGCAGGGGGCCAATGAGCAGTTCTTC. The chain joins TRBV2 to TRBJ2-1; 8 nucleotides agree with TRBD1. With 6 bases clipped from V and 6 bases from J, the junction kept 7 bases outside the gene matches. Germline CDR1 and CDR2: SNHLY and FYNNEI. CDR3 size: 14 residues.

This clone was observed a single time. This rearrangement joins TRBV6-6 to TRBJ2-7, with 7 bases matching TRBD1. The CDR3 is 13 amino acids. CDR1 and CDR2 (germline): MNHNY, SVGAGI (reference sequence). V lost 6 bases and J lost 2; bases outside the gene matches: 4. The CDR3 loop reads CASRTGSTYEQYF. The CDR3 DNA is TGTGCCAGCAGGACAGGGTCTACCTACGAGCAGTACTTC.

The chain joins TRBV7-9 to TRBJ2-2, with 10 positions matching TRBD1. After removal of 7 bases from V and 4 bases from J, the junction contained 6 bases not matched to a gene. The CDR3 has 15 residues. Germline CDR1 reads SEHNR; CDR2 reads FQNEAQ (reference sequence). The CDR3 spells CASTLRDRGTGELFF. DNA for the CDR3: TGTGCCAGCACCCTCCGGGACAGGGGCACCGGGGAGCTGTTTTTT.

This chain joins TRBV7-8 and TRBJ1-5; maybe TRBD1 (5 bases). The CDR3 loop spans 12 amino acids. With 1 base removed from V and 7 bases from J, the gap between germline ends came to 5 bases. Germline V CDR1 and CDR2: SGHVS, FQNEAQ. This CDR3 reads CASSLEGQPQHF. The CDR3 DNA follows: TGTGCCAGCAGCTTAGAGGGGCAGCCCCAGCATTTT. The whole variable domain, remainder taken from reference TRBV7-8 and TRBJ1-5, is GAGVSQSPRYKVAKRGQDVALRCDPISGHVSLFWYQQALGQGPEFLTYFQNEAQLDKSGLPSDRFFAERPEGSVSTLKIQRTQQEDSAVYLCASSLEGQPQHFGDGTRLSIL.

The rearrangement joins TRBV6-1 to TRBJ2-7; 10 nucleotides match TRBD1. The CDR3 has 14 residues. The V and J ends lost 7 bases and 4 bases, in that order; junction bases with no gene match: 7. Germline-derived CDR1 and CDR2 are MNHNS and SASEGT. CDR3 residues: CASITGTGVYEQYF. DNA for the CDR3: TGTGCCAGCATTACCGGGACAGGGGTATACGAGCAGTACTTC.